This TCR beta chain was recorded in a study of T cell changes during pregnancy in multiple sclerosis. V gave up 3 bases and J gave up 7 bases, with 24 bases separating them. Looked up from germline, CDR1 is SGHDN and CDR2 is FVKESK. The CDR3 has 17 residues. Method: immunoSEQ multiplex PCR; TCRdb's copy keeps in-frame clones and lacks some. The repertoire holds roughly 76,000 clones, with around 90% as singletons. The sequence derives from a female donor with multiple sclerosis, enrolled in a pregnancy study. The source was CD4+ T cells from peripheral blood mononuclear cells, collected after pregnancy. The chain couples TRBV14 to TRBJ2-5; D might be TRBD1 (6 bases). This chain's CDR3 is CASSHKSGQIPKRTQYF. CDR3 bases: TGTGCCAGCAGCCATAAGAGCGGACAGATACCCAAGAGGACCCAGTACTTC.